This T cell receptor beta chain was recovered during a study of blood T cell repertoires in COVID-19. Overall study context: There were acute and convalescent COVID-19 samples, and they came from the United States, Italy and Spain. From T cells, B-cell-depleted T cells, or PBMCs came the material, which was cDNA or gDNA.

This CDR3 contains 18 residues. The germline gives CDR1 SGHNT, CDR2 YYREEE (reference sequence). The ends lost 4 bases at V and 2 bases at J; junction bases unmatched: 13. Original data processing: Nucleated cell counts were estimated from reference gene primer amplification. The assay was immunoSEQ multiplex PCR, and TCRdb's table has in-frame clones only and misses some. V and J calls and clone size follow that table, whereas D and trimming were derived from the DNA. The sample lists about 250,000 clones, around 82% seen once, with approximately 4.8% in the top ten. V gene TRBV5-4 combines with J gene TRBJ2-3, with TRBD2 matching over 10 bases. Sequenced sample: peripheral blood. This receptor was identified in a man aged 50 to 60 with active or convalescent COVID-19. DNA of the CDR3: TGTGCCAGCAGCCGAGTAGCGGGGGGCCTTGTCAACACAGATACGCAGTATTTT. Its translation is CASSRVAGGLVNTDTQYF.